This T cell receptor (beta chain) was observed in a study of T cell changes during pregnancy in multiple sclerosis. CDR1 and CDR2 (germline): MNHEY, SMNVEV (reference sequence). The CDR3 totals 13 residues. V was clipped by 6 bases and J by 5 bases, with 13 bases between them. Libraries were prepared by immunoSEQ multiplex PCR; TCRdb keeps only in-frame clonotypes and omits some of them. Among 50,000 to 80,000 clones listed, around nine tenths were seen once. The TCR was taken from a female donor with multiple sclerosis, enrolled in a pregnancy study. The material sequenced was peripheral blood, taken in the second trimester of pregnancy. V usage is TRBV27 and J usage is TRBJ1-2, with D possibly TRBD1 on 6 matching bases. The DNA for the CDR3 is TGTGCCAGCAGCCCGGACAGAGATTATGGCTACACCTTC. Amino acids: CASSPDRDYGYTF.